This is a list of T cell receptor beta chains from one sample in a study of T cells expressing NK-cell markers. TCRdb derives one entry per CDR3 protein from the 5' RACE reads, leaving out DNA. The sample data list 440,000 or so distinct CDR3 sequences. The sequenced material came from blood T cells: a sorted CD56 or NKG2C T cell subset, CD4+ or CD8+ T cells, or bulk PBMC T cells (not recorded which). All receptors derive from a woman between 18 and 70 years old in good health. Both conserved end residues are part of each CDR3.

j_call: TRBJ2-5; v_call: TRBV6-5; cdr3_aa: CASSYSRRDRPQETQYF
j_call: TRBJ1-1; v_call: TRBV9; cdr3_aa: CASSVELRRGVTEAFF
j_call: TRBJ2-1; v_call: TRBV11-1; cdr3_aa: CASSPYGNEQFF
j_call: TRBJ1-2; v_call: TRBV5-4; cdr3_aa: CASGPGQGDYGYTF
j_call: TRBJ2-1; v_call: TRBV15; cdr3_aa: CATSRDPTRPGNEQFF
j_call: TRBJ2-7; v_call: TRBV5-4; cdr3_aa: CASSLEIKGTGWHEQYF
j_call: TRBJ2-2; v_call: TRBV14; cdr3_aa: CASSQIPNTGELFF
j_call: TRBJ1-6; v_call: TRBV7-2; cdr3_aa: CASSRNLHRTNNSPLHF
j_call: TRBJ2-2; v_call: TRBV20-1; cdr3_aa: CSAISGRTGELFF
j_call: TRBJ2-7; v_call: TRBV20-1; cdr3_aa: CSARDLEREPYEQYF
j_call: TRBJ2-7; v_call: TRBV12-3/TRBV12-4; cdr3_aa: CASSFLHEQYF
j_call: TRBJ2-2; v_call: TRBV13; cdr3_aa: CASSSTEGADTGELFF
j_call: TRBJ2-1; v_call: TRBV29-1; cdr3_aa: CSVVEGLGNEQFF
j_call: TRBJ2-3; v_call: TRBV18; cdr3_aa: CASSPPVSGGEDTQYF
j_call: TRBJ2-2; v_call: TRBV3-1; cdr3_aa: CATRLASLAGELFF
j_call: TRBJ2-5; v_call: TRBV5-6; cdr3_aa: CASSFSNMRQETQYF
j_call: TRBJ2-7; v_call: TRBV7-8; cdr3_aa: CASSLAAYYEQYF
j_call: TRBJ1-2; v_call: TRBV12-3/TRBV12-4; cdr3_aa: CASSGRTAYGYTF
j_call: TRBJ2-5; v_call: TRBV20-1; cdr3_aa: CSGFDREETQYF
j_call: TRBJ2-5; v_call: TRBV7-3; cdr3_aa: CASSLSGNGETQYF
j_call: TRBJ2-4; v_call: TRBV20-1; cdr3_aa: CSARDGDRGLSAKNIQYF
j_call: TRBJ2-5; v_call: TRBV20-1; cdr3_aa: CSARDRRAGGETQYF
j_call: TRBJ2-1; v_call: TRBV20-1; cdr3_aa: CSARRETSGYNEQFF
j_call: TRBJ1-5; v_call: TRBV20-1; cdr3_aa: CSARDHDRGSNQPQHF
j_call: TRBJ2-3; v_call: TRBV12-3/TRBV12-4; cdr3_aa: CASSGGRGDTQYF
j_call: TRBJ1-2; v_call: TRBV20-1; cdr3_aa: CSARVVAYGYTF
j_call: TRBJ1-1; v_call: TRBV19; cdr3_aa: CASGGQDYTEAFF
j_call: TRBJ2-1; v_call: TRBV7-2; cdr3_aa: CAISGRASYNEQFF
j_call: TRBJ1-1; v_call: TRBV12-3/TRBV12-4; cdr3_aa: CASTLHNTEAFF
j_call: TRBJ2-3; v_call: TRBV9; cdr3_aa: CASSVVTGGADTQYF
j_call: TRBJ2-7; v_call: TRBV7-9; cdr3_aa: CASSLGGVGEQYF
j_call: TRBJ2-1; v_call: TRBV21-1; cdr3_aa: CASSNLFPLAGGIPAYNEQFF
j_call: TRBJ1-6; v_call: TRBV12-3/TRBV12-4; cdr3_aa: CASSFKGSGSPLHF
j_call: TRBJ2-2; v_call: TRBV4-3; cdr3_aa: CASKVYMNTGELFF
j_call: TRBJ2-1; v_call: TRBV4-2; cdr3_aa: CASSQDTGGRDNEQFF
j_call: TRBJ2-2; v_call: TRBV18; cdr3_aa: CASSLHETSTGGELFF
j_call: TRBJ1-4; v_call: TRBV7-2; cdr3_aa: CASSPSTTQATNEKLFF
j_call: TRBJ2-1; v_call: TRBV29-1; cdr3_aa: CSVPAWGQAYNEQFF
j_call: TRBJ2-5; v_call: TRBV9; cdr3_aa: CASSVRDQETQYF
j_call: TRBJ1-5; v_call: TRBV7-2; cdr3_aa: CASSLEQRSNQPQHF
j_call: TRBJ2-7; v_call: TRBV5-1; cdr3_aa: CASSFLREAHYEQYF
j_call: TRBJ1-6; v_call: TRBV12-3/TRBV12-4; cdr3_aa: CASSLGVVGDNSPLHF
j_call: TRBJ1-1; v_call: TRBV7-9; cdr3_aa: CASSASGGGSEAFF
j_call: TRBJ2-7; v_call: TRBV7-2; cdr3_aa: CASSFWDVSSYEQYF
j_call: TRBJ1-1; v_call: TRBV14; cdr3_aa: CASSQDLYTEAFF
j_call: TRBJ2-7; v_call: TRBV5-1; cdr3_aa: CASSLGAPTYEQYF
j_call: TRBJ2-2; v_call: TRBV12-3/TRBV12-4; cdr3_aa: CASRPTSGGHTGELFF
j_call: TRBJ2-3; v_call: TRBV14; cdr3_aa: CASSQGTSGADTQYF
j_call: TRBJ1-4; v_call: TRBV7-2; cdr3_aa: CASSPDRISEKLFF
j_call: TRBJ2-1; v_call: TRBV30; cdr3_aa: CAWSDFPGTYNEQFF
j_call: TRBJ2-5; v_call: TRBV20-1; cdr3_aa: CSARLDRDQETQYF
j_call: TRBJ2-3; v_call: TRBV6-1; cdr3_aa: CASSGGQAATDTQYF
j_call: TRBJ2-5; v_call: TRBV12-3/TRBV12-4; cdr3_aa: CASSLGGGLQETQYF
j_call: TRBJ2-7; v_call: TRBV29-1; cdr3_aa: CSVLLAGGYEQYF